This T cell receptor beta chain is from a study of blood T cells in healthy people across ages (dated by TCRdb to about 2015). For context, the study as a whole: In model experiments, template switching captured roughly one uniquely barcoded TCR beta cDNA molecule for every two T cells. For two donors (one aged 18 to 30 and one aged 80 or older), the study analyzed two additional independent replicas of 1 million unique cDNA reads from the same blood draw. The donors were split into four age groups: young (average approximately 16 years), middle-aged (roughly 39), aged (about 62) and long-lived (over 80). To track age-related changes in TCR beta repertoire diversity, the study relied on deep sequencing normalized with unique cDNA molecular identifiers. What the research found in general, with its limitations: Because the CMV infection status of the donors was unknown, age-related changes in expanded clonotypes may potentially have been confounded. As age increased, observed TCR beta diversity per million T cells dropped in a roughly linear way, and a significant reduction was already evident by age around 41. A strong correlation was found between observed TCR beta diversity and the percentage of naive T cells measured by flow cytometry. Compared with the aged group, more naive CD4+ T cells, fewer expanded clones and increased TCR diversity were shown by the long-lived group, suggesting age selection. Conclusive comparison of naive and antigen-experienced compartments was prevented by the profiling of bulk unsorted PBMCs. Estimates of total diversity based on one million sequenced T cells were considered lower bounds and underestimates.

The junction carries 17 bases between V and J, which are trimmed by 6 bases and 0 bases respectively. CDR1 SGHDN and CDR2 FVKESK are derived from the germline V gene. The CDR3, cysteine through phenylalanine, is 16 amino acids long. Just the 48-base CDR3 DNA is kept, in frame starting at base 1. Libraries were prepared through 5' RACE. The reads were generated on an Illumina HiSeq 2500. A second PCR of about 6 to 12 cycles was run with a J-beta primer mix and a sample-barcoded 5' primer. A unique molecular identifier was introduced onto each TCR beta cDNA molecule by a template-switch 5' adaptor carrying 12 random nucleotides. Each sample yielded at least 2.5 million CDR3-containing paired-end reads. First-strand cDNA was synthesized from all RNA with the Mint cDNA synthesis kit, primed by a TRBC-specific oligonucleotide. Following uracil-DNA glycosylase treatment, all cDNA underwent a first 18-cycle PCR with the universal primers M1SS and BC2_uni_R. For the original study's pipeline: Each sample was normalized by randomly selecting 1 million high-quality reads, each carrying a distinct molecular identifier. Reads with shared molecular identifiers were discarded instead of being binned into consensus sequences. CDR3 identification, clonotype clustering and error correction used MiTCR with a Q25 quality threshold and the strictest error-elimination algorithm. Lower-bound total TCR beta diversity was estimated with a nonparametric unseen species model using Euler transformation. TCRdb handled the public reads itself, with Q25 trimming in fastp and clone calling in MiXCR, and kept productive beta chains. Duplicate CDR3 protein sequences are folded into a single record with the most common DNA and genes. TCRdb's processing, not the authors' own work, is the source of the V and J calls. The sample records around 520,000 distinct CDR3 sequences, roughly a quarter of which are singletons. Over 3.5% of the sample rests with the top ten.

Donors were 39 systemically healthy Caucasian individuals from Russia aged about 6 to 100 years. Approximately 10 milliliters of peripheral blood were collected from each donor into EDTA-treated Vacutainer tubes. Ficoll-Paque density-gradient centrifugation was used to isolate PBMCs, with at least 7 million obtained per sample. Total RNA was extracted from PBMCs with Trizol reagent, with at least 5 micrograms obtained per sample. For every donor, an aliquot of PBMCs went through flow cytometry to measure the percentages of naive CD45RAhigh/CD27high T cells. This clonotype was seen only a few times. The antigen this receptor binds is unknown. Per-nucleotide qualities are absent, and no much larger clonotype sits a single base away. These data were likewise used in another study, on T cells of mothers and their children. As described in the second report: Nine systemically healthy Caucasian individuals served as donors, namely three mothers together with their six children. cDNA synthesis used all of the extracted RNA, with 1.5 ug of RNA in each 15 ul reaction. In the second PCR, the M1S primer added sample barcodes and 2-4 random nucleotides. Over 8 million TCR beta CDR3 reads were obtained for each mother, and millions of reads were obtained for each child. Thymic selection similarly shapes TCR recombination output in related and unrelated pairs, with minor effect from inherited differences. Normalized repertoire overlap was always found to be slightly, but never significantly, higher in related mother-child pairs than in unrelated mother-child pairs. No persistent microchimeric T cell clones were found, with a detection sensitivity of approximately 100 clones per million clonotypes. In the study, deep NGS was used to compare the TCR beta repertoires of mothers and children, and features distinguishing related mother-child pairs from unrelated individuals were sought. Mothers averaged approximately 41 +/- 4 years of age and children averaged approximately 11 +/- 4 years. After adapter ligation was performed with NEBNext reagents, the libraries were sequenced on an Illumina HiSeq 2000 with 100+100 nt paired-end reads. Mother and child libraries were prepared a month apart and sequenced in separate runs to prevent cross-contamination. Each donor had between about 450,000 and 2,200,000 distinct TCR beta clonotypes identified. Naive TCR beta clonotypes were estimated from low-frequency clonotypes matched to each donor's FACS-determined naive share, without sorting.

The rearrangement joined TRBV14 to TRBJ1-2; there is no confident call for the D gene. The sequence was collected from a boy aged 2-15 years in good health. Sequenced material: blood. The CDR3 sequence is CASRPIAFGANYGYTF. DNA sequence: TGTGCCAGCAGGCCGATCGCGTTCGGAGCTAACTATGGCTACACCTTC.